The 29 T cell receptor beta chains below all came from one sample that was sequenced in a study of blood T cell repertoires in COVID-19. Generated by immunoSEQ multiplex PCR, the TCRdb table keeps only in-frame clones and is missing some. The sample includes fewer than 200,000 clones, 70% to 90% of them seen just once. The sequenced sample consisted of PBMCs or T cells enriched from blood (not recorded which). These receptors all come from a woman aged 50 to 65 who had recovered from COVID-19.

V and J are TRBV7-3 and TRBJ2-6; D perhaps matches TRBD1 (6 bases). V was trimmed by 5 bases and J by 2 bases, leaving 13 bases between them. The CDR3 sequence is 16 residues long. Germline V gene sequence: CDR1 SGHTA, CDR2 FQGTGA. CDR3 protein: CASSPDNRAGANVLTF. The CDR3 nucleotides are TGTGCCAGCAGCCCAGATAACAGGGCTGGGGCCAACGTCCTGACTTTC.

This clone turned up a few times. This chain connects TRBV19 to TRBJ1-5; TRBD1 matches at 9 bases. The CDR3 is 14 amino acids. J gave up 8 bases and V 5 bases, and 7 bases lay outside the gene matches. Germline loops: CDR1 LNHDA, CDR2 SQIVND (reference sequence). CDR3 sequence: CASSLGQGLEPQHF. CDR3 DNA: TGTGCCAGTAGTCTAGGACAGGGGTTGGAGCCCCAGCATTTT.

V gene TRBV28 combines with J gene TRBJ2-1, with TRBD2 identical over 10 bases. The V gene's germline CDR1 is MDHEN and CDR2 SYDVKM. V dropped 4 bases and J dropped 6; count of bases not matched to a gene: 12. The CDR3 totals 17 residues. The CDR3 loop reads CASSSPSGSLYRNEQFF. The DNA of the CDR3 is TGTGCCAGCAGTTCGCCTAGCGGGAGTTTATATCGCAATGAGCAGTTCTTC.

The chain employs TRBV11-3 and TRBJ2-1, with 8 bases lining up with TRBD2. Germline V gives CDR1 SGHNT, CDR2 YENEEA. The CDR3 totals 17 residues. After removal of 5 bases from V and 0 bases from J, the junction contained 9 bases not matched to a gene. The chain's CDR3 is CASSRAGGPSSYNEQFF. CDR3 nucleotide sequence: TGTGCCAGCAGCAGGGCGGGAGGACCTAGCTCCTACAATGAGCAGTTCTTC.

V gene TRBV7-2 combines with J gene TRBJ1-2, with D maybe TRBD1 (5 bases). Germline V gene sequence: CDR1 SGHTA, CDR2 FQGNSA. There are 20 residues in the CDR3. Trimming removed 0 bases at V and 7 bases at J, with 30 bases between. Here the CDR3 reads CASSLAWGGAKPGGNRGYTF. As DNA, the CDR3 is TGTGCCAGCAGCTTAGCTTGGGGTGGCGCCAAACCGGGGGGAAACCGTGGCTACACCTTC.

J is TRBJ1-2 and V is TRBV11-2; 8 bases map to TRBD1. Germline CDR1 and CDR2: SGHAT and FQNNGV. V lost 1 base to trimming and J lost 2 bases; unmatched junction nucleotides: 6. The CDR3 runs 16 residues. CDR3 DNA: TGTGCCAGCAGCTTAGGGCAGGGGGCGGGCAACTATGGCTACACCTTC. Its translation is CASSLGQGAGNYGYTF.

The chain has TRBV7-2 and TRBJ2-3, with D hard to call. Germline V CDR1 and CDR2: SGHTA, FQGNSA. V lost 2 bases and J 9 bases, leaving 12 bases between the germline ends. The CDR3 spans 13 residues. CDR3 sequence reads: CASSLHEQITQYF. CDR3 sequence (DNA): TGTGCCAGCAGCTTACATGAACAGATCACGCAGTATTTT.

The chain joins TRBV28 to TRBJ1-1; 9 positions agree with TRBD1. The germline V gene has CDR1 MDHEN and CDR2 SYDVKM. CDR3 size: 15 residues. Germline trimming cut 1 base from V and 5 bases from J; bases unmatched to any gene: 5. CDR3 protein: CASSLYDRGWTEAFF. The CDR3 nucleotides are TGTGCCAGCAGTTTATATGACAGGGGGTGGACTGAAGCTTTCTTT.

In its sample, this clone was seen once. This clone may be a read error of a much larger clone one base away. The chain couples TRBV19 to TRBJ1-5; tentatively, D is TRBD1 (5 bases). The germline V gene has CDR1 LNHDA and CDR2 SQIVND (reference sequence). This CDR3 is 15 amino acids long. CDR3 residues: CTSSTWGRGNQPQHF. For the CDR3, the DNA is TGTACCAGTAGTACCTGGGGCAGGGGCAATCAGCCCCAGCATTTT. The whole variable domain, remainder taken from reference TRBV19 and TRBJ1-5, is DGGITQSPKYLFRKEGQNVTLSCEQNLNHDAMYWYRQDPGQGLRLIYYSQIVNDFQKGDIAEGYSVSREKKESFPLTVTSAQKNPTAFYLCTSSTWGRGNQPQHFGDGTRLSIL.

The chain couples TRBV3-1 (or the pseudogene TRBV3-2) to TRBJ2-7; D may be TRBD1 (6 bases). V lost 5 bases and J lost 7, with 15 bases in between. The CDR3 has 13 residues. Per the germline V gene, CDR1 is LGHDT and CDR2 is YNNKEL (reference sequence). The CDR3 coding sequence is TGTGCCAGCAGCTTAGGCACAGGGCTGGAGCAGTACGTC. Translation gives CASSLGTGLEQYV.

This clone has only one observation. V gene TRBV30 combines with J gene TRBJ1-5, with D possibly matching TRBD1 (5 bases). This CDR3 is 13 amino acids long. From germline, CDR1 is GTSNPN and CDR2 SVGIG (reference sequence). Trimming removed 2 bases at V and 9 bases at J, with 14 bases between. The CDR3 nucleotides are TGTGCCTGGAGTCTAAGTAACCAGGGGCCCCAGCATTTT. Protein product: CAWSLSNQGPQHF.

This clone occurred a few times. The CDR3 loop reads CATSRDGTGSGNTIYF. The CDR3 coding sequence is TGTGCCACCAGCAGAGATGGCACGGGGTCTGGAAACACCATATATTTT. The genes are TRBV15 and TRBJ1-3; D call uncertain. This CDR3 contains 16 residues. The V gene's germline CDR1 is LNHNV and CDR2 YYDKDF (reference sequence). Trimming removed 0 bases at V and 1 base at J, with 10 bases between.

CDR3 residues: CASKAPSYEQYV. The CDR3 DNA follows: TGCGCCAGCAAAGCCCCCTCCTACGAGCAGTACGTC. V is TRBV10-1 and J is TRBJ2-7; D ambiguous. The CDR3 is 12 amino acids. Trimming removed 7 bases from V and 0 bases from J, with 7 bases in between. The V gene's germline CDR1 is WNHNN and CDR2 SYGVQD (reference sequence).

This chain uses TRBV20-1 with TRBJ2-1; 7 bases align to TRBD1. Germline CDR1 and CDR2: DFQATT and SNEGSKA (reference sequence). The CDR3 runs 15 residues. With 3 bases clipped from V and 2 bases from J, the junction kept 7 bases outside the gene matches. CDR3: CSASNPGTAYNEQFF. The CDR3 DNA is TGCAGTGCTAGTAACCCCGGGACAGCCTACAATGAGCAGTTCTTC.

This chain joins TRBV10-3 and TRBJ1-5; maybe TRBD1 (5 bases). The CDR3 length is 15 residues. Germline CDR1 reads ENHRY; CDR2 reads SYGVKD. Trimming cost V 6 bases and J 7 bases, with 19 bases left between them. DNA of the CDR3: TGTGCCATCAGAAATTCCAGGGAGGAGGAGCAGCCCCAGCATTTT. It codes for CAIRNSREEEQPQHF.

The V gene is TRBV20-1, the J gene TRBJ1-1; 9 bases are a match to TRBD1. The J segment lost 3 bases and the V segment lost 3 bases, leaving 5 bases of the junction unmatched. The CDR3 has 14 residues. Germline V lookup: CDR1 DFQATT, CDR2 SNEGSKA (reference sequence). CDR3 loop: CSASTGGGYTEAFF. The CDR3 DNA follows: TGCAGTGCTAGTACAGGGGGCGGTTACACTGAAGCTTTCTTT.

This clone occurred once. The V call is TRBV30, the J call TRBJ1-1; 7 bases agree with TRBD1. V lost 2 bases to trimming and J lost 1 base; unmatched junction nucleotides: 1. The CDR3 has 13 residues. Germline V gene data show CDR1 as GTSNPN and CDR2 as SVGIG (reference sequence). The CDR3 sequence is CAWSQGGNTEAFF. CDR3 DNA sequence: TGTGCCTGGAGTCAGGGGGGGAACACTGAAGCTTTCTTT.

A single count supports this clone. The CDR3, as DNA: TGTGCCAGCAGCCAAGGTTATCAGGGTGCCCTGGATGGCACCGGGGAGCTGTTTTTT. Translating it yields CASSQGYQGALDGTGELFF. The chain is built from TRBV3-1 (or the pseudogene TRBV3-2) and TRBJ2-2, with D tentatively TRBD1 (5 bases). Trimming cost V 1 base and J 4 bases, with 22 bases left between them. CDR1 LGHDT and CDR2 YNNKEL come from the germline V gene (reference sequence). This CDR3 comprises 19 residues.

The chain is built from TRBV5-6 and TRBJ2-1; tentatively, D is TRBD1 (6 bases). V was trimmed by 5 bases and J by 10 bases, leaving 13 bases between them. From germline, CDR1 is SGHDT and CDR2 YYEEEE. The CDR3 is 12 amino acids. The CDR3 sequence is CASSAGVREQFF. CDR3 bases: TGTGCCAGCAGTGCAGGGGTTAGGGAGCAGTTCTTC.

The chain couples TRBV4-1 to TRBJ2-3; D remains ambiguous. The CDR3 sequence is 15 residues long. V shed 5 bases and J shed 1 base, with 13 bases lying between them. CDR1 MGHRA and CDR2 YSYEKL come from the germline V gene. The CDR3 here is CASSISPGGTDTQYF. CDR3 in DNA: TGCGCCAGCAGCATCTCCCCCGGTGGCACAGATACGCAGTATTTT.

The chain employs TRBV14 and TRBJ1-5; 10 bases fit TRBD1. J lost 8 bases, V lost 4 bases, and 8 bases had no gene match. The germline V gene has CDR1 SGHDN and CDR2 FVKESK. The CDR3 runs 15 residues. DNA of the CDR3: TGTGCCAGCAGCCGGGGGGACAGGGGAAACGAGCCCCAGCATTTT. Amino acid sequence: CASSRGDRGNEPQHF.

The genes are TRBV4-1 and TRBJ1-5; perhaps TRBD1 as D (5 bases). Trimming pared 0 bases from V and 7 bases from J, leaving 7 bases between. CDR3 length equals 13 residues. Germline V gene sequence: CDR1 MGHRA, CDR2 YSYEKL. For the CDR3, the DNA is TGCGCCAGCAGCCAAGAAGGGGAACAGCCCCAGCATTTT. It translates to CASSQEGEQPQHF.

DNA for the CDR3: TGCGCCAGCGAGGAGGGTGGGGACAGACTAATGAACACTGAAGCTTTCTTT. Protein sequence: CASEEGGDRLMNTEAFF. V usage is TRBV5-1 and J usage is TRBJ1-1; TRBD1 agrees at 7 bases. This CDR3 has 17 amino acids. Germline lookup yields CDR1 SGHRS and CDR2 YFSETQ. V lost 7 bases to trimming and J lost 0 bases; unmatched junction nucleotides: 15.

V gene TRBV28 combines with J gene TRBJ1-5; TRBD1 matches 8 bases. Losses at the gene ends were 4 bases for V and 4 bases for J; bases not matched to a gene: 15. CDR3 length: 18 amino acids. CDR1 and CDR2 from the germline V gene are MDHEN and SYDVKM. Here the CDR3 reads CASSSPGTGNNRNQPQHF. CDR3 DNA: TGTGCCAGCAGTTCCCCGGGGACAGGAAATAATAGGAATCAGCCCCAGCATTTT.

The gene calls are TRBV5-6 and TRBJ1-5; D gene uncertain. Trimming left V 4 bases short and J 7 bases short, with 9 bases between. The length of the CDR3 is 12 residues. Germline-derived CDR1 and CDR2 are SGHDT and YYEEEE. The CDR3 coding sequence is TGTGCCAGCAGCCGCAGATTGCAGCCCCAGCATTTT. Protein product: CASSRRLQPQHF.

This chain uses TRBV9 with TRBJ2-3; TRBD2 agrees at 15 bases. The CDR3 consists of 16 residues. Trimming cost V 4 bases and J 3 bases; bases outside gene matches: 3. CDR1 is SGDLS and CDR2 is YYNGEE in the germline V gene. Here the CDR3 reads CASSLGLAGGTDTQYF. CDR3 nucleotides: TGTGCCAGCAGCCTGGGACTAGCGGGGGGTACAGATACGCAGTATTTT.

This clone was counted between two and nine times. J is TRBJ1-1 and V is TRBV28; a possible D gene is TRBD1 (6 bases). The CDR3 spans 16 residues. The germline CDR1 and CDR2 sequences are MDHEN and SYDVKM. V lost 1 base and J 6 bases, leaving 18 bases between the germline ends. The CDR3 region is CASSLSRGPGSSEAFF. CDR3 sequence (DNA): TGTGCCAGCAGTTTATCGCGGGGGCCAGGTTCCTCTGAAGCTTTCTTT.

The CDR3 nucleotides are TGTGCCAGCAGCAAAGTAATTTTCGGACAAGGACGCCGACAAAAAAGGGGCTACACCTTC. Translating it yields CASSKVIFGQGRRQKRGYTF. This chain connects TRBV21-1 to TRBJ1-2; the D segment call TRBD1 is taken from the table without a DNA check. TRBV21-1 is a pseudogene. The CDR3 runs 20 residues.

In this sample, this clone turned up once. In DNA, the CDR3 is TGTGCCAGCAGCCAATTTCGTGGTGGGACTAGACCGCCAGATACGCAGTATTTT. Protein: CASSQFRGGTRPPDTQYF. The V gene is TRBV3-1 (or the pseudogene TRBV3-2), the J gene TRBJ2-3; 8 positions agree with TRBD2. This CDR3 has 18 amino acids. CDR1 is LGHDT, CDR2 YNNKEL, per germline (reference sequence). The V segment lost 2 bases and the J segment 4 bases; nucleotides outside the gene matches: 14.